This is a list of T cell receptor beta chains from one sample in a study of cytomegalovirus exposure and HLA in healthy donors. TCRdb's copy holds only in-frame clones and misses some; the assay was immunoSEQ multiplex PCR. The table shows 120,000 to 150,000 clones, with approximately 78% occurring only once. The sample was PBMCs. These receptors were taken from a woman between 40 and 50 years old in good health and CMV-seropositive. The CDR3 runs from the conserved cysteine through the conserved F or W. Fields, in order: clone size, V gene, J gene, D gene, CDR3 protein, CDR3 DNA. A D gene is named only where the DNA matches it firmly. The size entry is marked missing in some rows and otherwise reads once, few, many or a size class.

NA	TRBV5-1	TRBJ2-5	TRBD2	CASSLAGTSMETQYF	TGCGCCAGCAGCTTGGCCGGGACTAGTATGGAGACCCAGTACTTC
NA	TRBV9	TRBJ2-6	TRBD1	CASSVLDRPGSSGANVLTF	TGTGCCAGCAGCGTCCTGGACAGGCCTGGATCCTCTGGGGCCAACGTCCTGACTTTC
NA	TRBV5-8	TRBJ1-5	NA	CASSLGQGRQPQHF	TGTGCCAGCAGCTTGGGGCAGGGTAGACAGCCCCAGCATTTT
NA	TRBV19	TRBJ2-3	NA	CASNMESTDTQYF	TGTGCCAGTAATATGGAGAGCACAGATACGCAGTATTTT
NA	TRBV9	TRBJ1-4	NA	CASSVGTLPNEKLFF	TGTGCCAGCAGCGTAGGGACACTTCCTAATGAAAAACTGTTTTTT
NA	TRBV5-4	TRBJ2-1	TRBD2	CASSSGTSQGSEQFF	TGTGCCAGCAGCTCCGGGACTAGTCAGGGGAGTGAGCAGTTCTTC
NA	TRBV5-1	TRBJ2-1	TRBD2	CASSSTSSSYNEQFF	TGCGCCAGCAGCTCGACTAGCAGCTCCTACAATGAGCAGTTCTTC
few	TRBV27	TRBJ1-2	NA	CASSLFPEVGGYTF	TGTGCCAGCAGTTTATTTCCGGAGGTCGGGGGCTACACCTTC
NA	TRBV27	TRBJ2-1	NA	CASSLLGWSSYNEQFF	TGTGCCAGCAGTTTATTAGGCTGGAGCTCCTACAATGAGCAGTTCTTC
NA	TRBV19	TRBJ2-7	NA	CASSGGGNTYEQYF	TGTGCCAGTAGTGGAGGCGGGAATACCTACGAGCAGTACTTC
NA	TRBV9	TRBJ2-3	NA	CASSVVSGDTQYF	TGTGCCAGCAGCGTAGTGTCGGGAGATACGCAGTATTTT
NA	TRBV10-3	TRBJ2-2	TRBD2	CAISESRAGAGELFF	TGTGCCATCAGTGAGTCGAGAGCGGGGGCCGGGGAGCTGTTTTTT
NA	TRBV9	TRBJ2-7	TRBD2	CASSVGGGLAENEQYF	TGTGCCAGCAGCGTGGGGGGTGGACTAGCCGAGAACGAGCAGTACTTC
NA	TRBV11-1	TRBJ2-1	TRBD1	CASSFGTGLFF	TGTGCCAGCAGCTTCGGGACAGGGTTGTTCTTC
NA	TRBV30	TRBJ2-3	TRBD2	CAWSELAGGLSTDTQYF	TGTGCCTGGAGTGAACTAGCGGGAGGACTAAGCACAGATACGCAGTATTTT
NA	TRBV12-5	TRBJ2-1	NA	CASGLTPGVIGYNEQFF	TGTGCTAGTGGTTTGACCCCCGGGGTAATAGGTTACAATGAGCAGTTCTTC
NA	TRBV6-4	TRBJ2-1	TRBD1	CASSDSGQVNNEQFF	TGTGCCAGCAGTGACTCCGGACAGGTCAACAATGAGCAGTTCTTC
NA	TRBV28	TRBJ2-7	NA	CASSFLPSDRHNSYEQYF	TGTGCCAGCAGTTTCTTACCCTCCGACAGGCACAATTCCTACGAGCAGTACTTC
NA	TRBV5-1	TRBJ1-1	NA	CASSRTTRPGTEAFF	TGCGCCAGCAGCCGCACCACGAGGCCGGGAACTGAAGCTTTCTTT
NA	TRBV2	TRBJ1-5	TRBD1	CASSDRGSNQPQHF	TGTGCCAGCAGTGACAGGGGGAGCAATCAGCCCCAGCATTTT
NA	TRBV7-2	TRBJ1-2	NA	CASSQGLQPNYGYTF	TGTGCCAGCAGCCAGGGACTCCAGCCTAACTATGGCTACACCTTC
NA	TRBV5-1	TRBJ2-3	NA	CASSLTGKDTQYF	TGCGCCAGCAGCTTGACAGGGAAAGATACGCAGTATTTT
NA	TRBV30	TRBJ2-7	NA	CAWSSIGTQYF	TGTGCCTGGAGCTCCATCGGGACACAGTACTTC
once	TRBV4-1	TRBJ1-2	TRBD1	CASSRAGGLYGYTF	TGCGCCAGCAGCCGCGCAGGGGGGTTATATGGCTACACCTTC
NA	TRBV27	TRBJ2-1	NA	CASSSGILDEQFF	TGTGCCAGCAGTTCAGGGATTCTGGATGAGCAGTTCTTC
few	TRBV5-4	TRBJ2-2	NA	CSSAYTGELFF	TGTTCTAGCGCATACACCGGGGAGCTGTTTTTT
NA	TRBV19	TRBJ1-4	TRBD1	CASRRPGQGDEKLFF	TGTGCCAGCAGACGTCCGGGACAGGGTGATGAAAAACTGTTTTTT
NA	TRBV7-2	TRBJ1-1	NA	CASSFPRGTEAFF	TGTGCCAGCAGCTTCCCCAGGGGAACTGAAGCTTTCTTT
NA	TRBV4-3	TRBJ1-5	NA	CASSQDLGQPQHF	TGCGCCAGCAGCCAAGATCTAGGTCAGCCCCAGCATTTT
NA	TRBV7-9	TRBJ1-5	NA	CASSLSNQPQHF	TGTGCCAGCAGCTTATCAAATCAGCCCCAGCATTTT
NA	TRBV5-1	TRBJ2-7	TRBD2	CASSSGLAENYEQYF	TGCGCCAGCAGCTCCGGACTAGCGGAGAACTACGAGCAGTACTTC
NA	TRBV6-6	TRBJ2-7	NA	CASSASRARVHYEQYF	TGTGCCAGCAGTGCATCCAGGGCACGCGTACATTACGAGCAGTACTTC
NA	TRBV28	TRBJ2-7	TRBD1	CASISGGPYEQYF	TGTGCCAGCATCTCAGGGGGACCCTACGAGCAGTACTTC
NA	TRBV10-1	TRBJ2-2	NA	CASWPSDSLAGELFF	TGCGCCAGCTGGCCCTCAGACAGCTTGGCCGGGGAGCTGTTTTTT
NA	TRBV5-6	TRBJ1-4	TRBD1	CASSSGTGGVKVLFF	TGTGCCAGCAGCTCTGGGACAGGGGGAGTAAAAGTACTGTTTTTT
once	TRBV6-5	TRBJ2-1	NA	CASSYDLAGPGVF	TGTGCCAGCAGTTACGATCTGGCGGGGCCCGGCGTCTTC
few	TRBV30	TRBJ1-1	NA	CAWTSPTGRPEAFF	TGTGCCTGGACTTCACCAACAGGGCGCCCTGAAGCTTTCTTT
NA	TRBV9	TRBJ1-4	NA	CASSSRAGGTNEKLFF	TGTGCCAGCAGCTCCCGGGCAGGAGGCACTAATGAAAAACTGTTTTTT
once	TRBV28	TRBJ2-7	NA	CASSFGVYEQYF	TGTGCCAGCAGTTTCGGAGTTTACGAGCAGTACTTC
once	TRBV28	TRBJ1-2	NA	CASSLARQGTYGYTF	TGTGCCAGCAGTTTAGCCCGGCAGGGAACATATGGCTACACCTTC
NA	TRBV15	TRBJ2-5	TRBD2	CATTISGAKYF	TGTGCCACCACTATTAGCGGGGCAAAGTACTTC
NA	TRBV5-1	TRBJ2-3	TRBD1	CASYRDRSTDTQYF	TGCGCCAGCTACCGGGACAGGAGCACAGATACGCAGTATTTT
NA	TRBV5-4	TRBJ2-5	NA	CASKAYERQETQYF	TGTGCCAGCAAAGCCTATGAGCGGCAAGAGACCCAGTACTTC
NA	TRBV6-1	TRBJ2-2	NA	CATSTGFGELFF	TGTGCCACCAGTACAGGGTTCGGGGAGCTGTTTTTT
NA	TRBV4-1	TRBJ1-2	TRBD1	CASSQGTGGSFYGYTF	TGCGCCAGCAGCCAAGGGACAGGGGGCTCGTTCTATGGCTACACCTTC
NA	TRBV4-3	TRBJ2-1	TRBD2	CASSQASSGGPEFF	TGCGCCAGCAGCCAAGCAAGTAGCGGGGGCCCAGAGTTCTTC
NA	TRBV27	TRBJ2-5	TRBD1	CASSLGTGGGGTQYF	TGTGCCAGCAGTTTAGGGACAGGGGGCGGAGGGACCCAGTACTTC
once	TRBV6-5	TRBJ1-5	TRBD1	CASSSTGVVAQPQHF	TGTGCCAGCAGTAGTACAGGGGTAGTGGCTCAGCCCCAGCATTTT
NA	TRBV7-9	TRBJ1-1	NA	CASSPEGFMNTEAFF	TGTGCCAGCAGCCCAGAGGGTTTCATGAACACTGAAGCTTTCTTT
NA	TRBV7-3	TRBJ2-3	NA	CASSNGASSTDTQYF	TGTGCCAGCAGCAATGGGGCATCTAGCACAGATACGCAGTATTTT
NA	TRBV27	TRBJ1-4	NA	CASSHRAENEKLFF	TGTGCCAGCAGTCACAGGGCGGAAAATGAAAAACTGTTTTTT
NA	TRBV15	TRBJ2-7	TRBD2	CATSTAGGADEQQYF	TGTGCCACCAGCACAGCGGGGGGGGCCGACGAGCAGCAGTACTTC
NA	TRBV7-2	TRBJ2-5	TRBD2	CASSLGLAGGVETQYF	TGTGCCAGCAGCTTGGGGCTAGCGGGGGGGGTGGAGACCCAGTACTTC